The TCR beta chain under discussion was sequenced for a study of blood T cell repertoires in COVID-19. In the study overall: Whether acute or convalescent, the COVID-19 samples came from the United States, Italy and Spain. PBMCs, B-cell-depleted T cells, or T cells provided the cDNA or gDNA that made up the material.

In the study's own analysis: How many nucleated cells were present was estimated from reference gene primer amplification. Sequencing was performed with immunoSEQ multiplex PCR; in TCRdb, only in-frame clones are kept and a portion is missing. V, J and clone size derive from that table, while D and trimming were established from the DNA sequence. This sample yields approximately 200,000 clones, of which around four fifths are seen a single time; less than 6.5% belongs to the top ten. Trimming pared 3 bases from V and 0 bases from J, leaving 6 bases between. The CDR3 has 14 residues. CDR1 and CDR2 from the germline V gene are LNHDA and SQIVND (reference sequence). This clone showed up just once.

This TCR came from a woman aged 60-75 years who had recovered from COVID-19. Specimen: peripheral blood. The V call is TRBV19, the J call TRBJ1-3; D gene unclear. In nucleotides, the CDR3 is TGTGCCAGTAGTATTCAGAACTCTGGAAACACCATATATTTT. Protein sequence: CASSIQNSGNTIYF.